The 5 T cell receptor beta chains given below trace back to one sample, sequenced in a study of cytomegalovirus exposure and HLA in healthy donors. Both 60 Vbeta primers and 13 Jbeta primers went into the PCR. The repertoire was sequenced with immunoSEQ multiplex PCR; TCRdb's copy has only in-frame clones and lacks some. The data contain roughly 140,000 clones, about four fifths of them singletons. Sequencing was done on a sample of PBMCs. Every receptor here comes from a male donor in good health and CMV-seronegative.

This clone was picked up a small number of times. The V and J genes are TRBV4-3 and TRBJ1-1; 7 bases agree with TRBD1. CDR1 and CDR2 (germline): LGHNA, YSLEER. The CDR3 has 15 residues. Losses at the gene ends were 2 bases for V and 0 bases for J; bases not matched to a gene: 3. The CDR3 protein is CASSQQGVMNTEAFF. In DNA, the CDR3 is TGCGCCAGCAGCCAACAGGGGGTGATGAACACTGAAGCTTTCTTT.

CDR3 sequence (DNA): TGTGCCAGCAGTGAATATAGGTCCCTAGCGGGAGGGCCCGCCGAGCAGTTCTTC. This gives the protein CASSEYRSLAGGPAEQFF. The J gene is TRBJ2-1, the V gene TRBV25-1; 12 bases agree with TRBD2. After removal of 0 bases from V and 10 bases from J, the junction contained 13 bases not matched to a gene. In germline, CDR1 is MGHDK, CDR2 SYGVNS. The CDR3 contains 18 residues.

The V call is TRBV10-3, the J call TRBJ2-1, with a weak D call TRBD2 (5 bases). Germline V gives CDR1 ENHRY, CDR2 SYGVKD. The V gene lost 7 bases and the J gene lost 4 bases, with 17 bases spanning the gap. CDR3 length equals 15 residues. The CDR3 is CAIMKAAVGYNEQFF. The CDR3 coding sequence is TGTGCCATCATGAAAGCGGCCGTTGGGTACAATGAGCAGTTCTTC.

The genes are TRBV5-1 and TRBJ2-1; 14 bases match TRBD2. Germline V gene sequence: CDR1 SGHRS, CDR2 YFSETQ. V lost 4 bases, J lost 8 bases, and 11 bases stayed unmatched. This CDR3 spans 17 amino acids. The CDR3 protein is CASSRTGTSGSMDEQFF. The CDR3 region has the DNA TGCGCCAGCAGCCGAACCGGGACTAGCGGGAGTATGGATGAGCAGTTCTTC.

The chain has TRBV4-1 and TRBJ2-7, with 9 bases lining up with TRBD2. With V trimmed by 4 bases and J by 4 bases, 8 bases remained unmatched. Germline lookup yields CDR1 MGHRA and CDR2 YSYEKL. The CDR3 covers 15 residues. The CDR3 DNA sequence: TGCGCCAGCAGCCCCACGGGTCTAGCGGGATACGAGCAGTACTTC. Translating it yields CASSPTGLAGYEQYF.